The T cell receptor (beta chain) under discussion was sequenced for a study of T cell responses to AZD1222 COVID-19 vaccine (dated by TCRdb to the early 2020s). In the study overall: Because spike-specific TCR depth and breadth did not differ between the two schedules, AZD1222 recipients who got a second dose at roughly 4 weeks were pooled with those who got a second dose at roughly 12 weeks. TCR sequencing covered 233 trial participants: about 210 given two doses of AZD1222 and about 26 given two doses of MenACWY control vaccine. Trial participants were enrolled into age subgroups of 18-55, 56-69 and 70-plus years, which contained 148, 28 and 57 TCR-sequenced participants, respectively. The research as a whole found: In the small 56-69-year group, the increase in depth fell short of significance, most likely because of low power. Epitopes outside the regions mutated in the B.1.351 and B.1.1.7 variants were reportedly recognized by nearly half of the unique spike-specific TCRs. Spike-specific TCR breadth and depth rose significantly after two AZD1222 doses compared with day 0 and with MenACWY recipients. Vaccine-associated CD4 TCRs spanned the whole spike protein, with dominant responses in regions 160-218 and 743-854. No day 14 peak-response samples were available, so repertoires were characterized only after the peak T cell response. Conclusions about previously exposed vaccinees are limited, since just six or seven AZD1222 recipients were seropositive for SARS-CoV-2 at baseline. Participants were mostly white British, with more females than males. The authors suggested clonal diversity may have been underestimated.

Note on this clone: No antigen is known for it. Within one base of it there is no much larger clone, and no base qualities were kept.

In light of the paper, this sample's time point label describes: baseline before first vaccination. Samples from vaccinated people were obtained from the UK trials COV001 and COV002, which included a single-blind randomized controlled phase 2/3 trial of AZD1222 (ChAdOx1 nCoV-19) in healthy adults. For TCRbeta chain sequencing, PBMC samples were collected from trial participants at day 0 and at day 28 after the second dose. CDR1 and CDR2 were assigned from the germline V gene (reference sequence) as LNHDA and SQIVND. V and J lose 4 bases and 1 base, and a span of 18 bases separates them. From its cysteine to its phenylalanine, the CDR3 spans 17 amino acids. Just the 51-base CDR3 DNA is kept, in frame starting at base 1. The CDR3 regions of human TCRbeta chains were analyzed by immunosequencing. On the authors' methods: TCRs in the repertoires were compared against a reference library of SARS-CoV-2-specific TCRs that had been generated with the MIRA antigen-specificity platform. Breadth meant the fraction of unique TCRs that were SARS-CoV-2-associated, whereas depth meant the fraction of total T cells that were SARS-CoV-2-associated. Each spike-specific TCR was assigned to its reactive spike region and to a CD4 or CD8 class using the MIRA data. Log10-transformed breadth and depth values were compared by one-way ANOVA with Sidak's multiple comparisons tests. What TCRdb holds here is the immuneACCESS table cut down to in-frame rearrangements. Part of the clones is not present; checked against another copy, under half of the missing clones reflect an unresolved V gene, and the others are unexplained. That table supplies the V and J calls and clone size; D and trimming were determined from the DNA. This sample has more than 150,000 clones in its table, and approximately 90% of those were observed once. Of the sample, less than 2% is held by the ten largest clones.

Material: peripheral blood, obtained on day 0 of AZD1222 vaccination. The receptor chain draws on TRBV19 and TRBJ2-3; the D segment might be TRBD1 or TRBD2, since each matches 5 bases. The source of this sequence is an adult in good health. The CDR3 is CASSREKRGRGTDTQYF. The DNA reads as follows: TGTGCCAGTAGTAGGGAAAAGAGGGGCCGAGGCACAGATACGCAGTATTTT.